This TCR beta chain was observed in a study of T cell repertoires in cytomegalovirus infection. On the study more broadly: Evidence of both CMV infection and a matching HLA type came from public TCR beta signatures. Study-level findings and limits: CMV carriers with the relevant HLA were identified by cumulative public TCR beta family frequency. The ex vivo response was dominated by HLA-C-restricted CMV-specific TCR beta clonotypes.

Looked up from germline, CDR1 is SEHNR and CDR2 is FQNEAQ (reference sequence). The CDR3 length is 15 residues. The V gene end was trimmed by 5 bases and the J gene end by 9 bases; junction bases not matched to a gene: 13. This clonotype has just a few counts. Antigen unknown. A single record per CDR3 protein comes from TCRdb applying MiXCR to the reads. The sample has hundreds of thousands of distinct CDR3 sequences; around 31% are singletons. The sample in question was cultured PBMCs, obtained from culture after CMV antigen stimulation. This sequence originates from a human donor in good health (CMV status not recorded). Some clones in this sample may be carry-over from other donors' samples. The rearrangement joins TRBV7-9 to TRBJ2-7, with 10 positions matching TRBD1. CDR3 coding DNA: TGTGCCAGCAGCGAACCGGGACAGGGGATTATCGGGCAGTACTTC. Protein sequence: CASSEPGQGIIGQYF. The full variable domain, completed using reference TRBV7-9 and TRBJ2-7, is DTGVSQNPRHKITKRGQNVTFRCDPISEHNRLYWYRQTLGQGPEFLTYFQNEAQLEKSRLLSDRFSAERPKGSFSTLEIQRTEQGDSAMYLCASSEPGQGIIGQYFGPGTRLTVT.